The T cell receptor (beta chain) described here comes from a study of CD8 T cells in ankylosing spondylitis. Study findings and constraints: Characteristic, it appeared, of ankylosing spondylitis blood was a TCR beta motif of roughly 8 highly homologous variants. Enrichment of disease-linked clones was reportedly significant in matched ankylosing spondylitis synovial fluid. Several of the motif variants were reported before in synovial fluid and blood from reactive arthritis.

This clonotype was seen repeatedly, ten times or more. Its antigen is not identified. Germline values: CDR1 DFQATT, CDR2 SNEGSKA (reference sequence). The V and J ends lost 6 bases and 8 bases respectively, with 19 bases between them. The CDR3 consists of 13 residues. The TCR beta libraries were generated through quantitative 5'-RACE incorporating molecular barcodes. TCRdb independently ran MiXCR on the 5' RACE reads; one entry per CDR3 protein. The sample has fewer than 550,000 distinct CDR3 sequences; over 4% are singletons. The V and J genes are TRBV20-1 and TRBJ1-2, with D possibly TRBD1 on 6 matching bases. The TCR was taken from a male donor with ankylosing spondylitis. Source material: blood, either unsorted or a sorted T cell fraction (not recorded which). The CDR3: CSAPRRGAEGYTF. CDR3 in DNA: TGCAGTGCCCCTCGACGGGGGGCGGAGGGCTACACCTTC.